This passage covers 30 T cell receptor beta chains from one sample sequenced in a study of vaccination effects on CD4 cells after COVID-19. Clones were read by immunoSEQ multiplex PCR, and TCRdb kept only the in-frame ones, dropping some. The profile covers about 50,000 clones, with 60% to 85% appearing a single time and 3% to 3.5% taken by the ten largest. No antigen has been assigned to these receptors. Culture proceeded for roughly ten days, and CD4+ T cells were then isolated. This material consisted of CD4+ T cells from PBMCs cultured without peptide, taken before COVID-19 vaccination. Receptor source: a human donor who received a COVID-19 vaccine.

The V and J genes are TRBV3-1 (or the pseudogene TRBV3-2) and TRBJ2-4; 8 nucleotides match TRBD2. Germline V gives CDR1 LGHDT, CDR2 YNNKEL (reference sequence). CDR3 size: 13 residues. V was clipped by 4 bases and J by 10 bases; unmatched bases: 6. The CDR3 bases are TGTGCCAGCAGCCCGAATCCGGGAGGGATTCAGTACTTC. It encodes CASSPNPGGIQYF.

The V gene is TRBV30, the J gene TRBJ2-1, with D possibly being TRBD2 (6 bases). The germline V gene encodes CDR1 GTSNPN and CDR2 SVGIG (reference sequence). V lost 4 bases to trimming and J lost 5 bases, with 18 bases between them. This CDR3 region has 15 residues. The CDR3 nucleotides are TGTGCCTGGACGAAGGGACTTGGAACGAACAATGAGCAGTTCTTC. It specifies CAWTKGLGTNNEQFF.

This clone has just one count. The chain uses TRBV4-3 and TRBJ2-2; TRBD1 agrees at 7 bases. The CDR3 is made up of 15 amino acids. The germline CDR1 and CDR2 sequences are LGHNA and YSLEER. The J segment lost 5 bases and the V segment lost 3 bases, leaving 6 bases of the junction unmatched. As DNA, the CDR3 is TGCGCCAGCAGCCACGGACAGGCAAGAACCGGGGAGCTGTTTTTT. Protein sequence: CASSHGQARTGELFF.

J is TRBJ1-4 and V is TRBV5-1; no firm D call. The CDR3 runs 14 residues. Trimming pared 2 bases from V and 0 bases from J, leaving 5 bases between. CDR1 is SGHRS and CDR2 is YFSETQ in the germline V gene. This chain's CDR3 is CASSFGTTNEKLFF. DNA of the CDR3: TGCGCCAGCAGCTTCGGAACAACTAATGAAAAACTGTTTTTT. Full variable domain (missing parts from reference TRBV5-1 and TRBJ1-4): KAGVTQTPRYLIKTRGQQVTLSCSPISGHRSVSWYQQTPGQGLQFLFEYFSETQRNKGNFPGRFSGRQFSNSRSEMNVSTLELGDSALYLCASSFGTTNEKLFFGSGTQLSVL.

The chain employs TRBV2 and TRBJ2-1; TRBD1 matches at 8 bases. This CDR3 spans 16 amino acids. Germline-derived CDR1 and CDR2 are SNHLY and FYNNEI. V dropped 2 bases and J dropped 4; count of bases not matched to a gene: 7. The DNA of the CDR3 is TGTGCCAGCAGTGAAAAGACAGGGGTGGGTTACAATGAGCAGTTCTTC. Encoded protein: CASSEKTGVGYNEQFF.

This clone was counted once. The chain is built from TRBV18 and TRBJ2-6, with no clear D. V lost 0 bases and J 4 bases, leaving 7 bases between the germline ends. The CDR3 is 15 amino acids. The germline V gene encodes CDR1 KGHSH and CDR2 LQKENI. The DNA of the CDR3 is TGTGCCAGCTCACCACCGAGACCCGGGGCCAACGTCCTGACTTTC. Translation: CASSPPRPGANVLTF.

This chain links TRBV2 with TRBJ1-4, with TRBD1 identical over 10 bases. CDR1 and CDR2 (germline): SNHLY, FYNNEI. The CDR3 is 17 residues long. V was clipped by 3 bases and J by 8 bases; unmatched bases: 12. This CDR3 reads CASSERQGALVREKLFF. Written as DNA, the CDR3 is TGTGCCAGCAGTGAGCGACAGGGGGCGCTGGTTCGAGAAAAACTGTTTTTT.

The chain uses TRBV6-5 and TRBJ1-1, with D possibly matching TRBD1 (6 bases). V was clipped by 5 bases and J by 4 bases, with 17 bases between them. The CDR3 covers 15 residues. Germline CDR1 reads MNHEY; CDR2 reads SVGAGI. This CDR3 is CASSRLTRGGTEAFF. The CDR3, as DNA: TGTGCCAGCAGTCGCCTTACCAGGGGAGGCACTGAAGCTTTCTTT.

The gene calls are TRBV4-1 and TRBJ2-7, with no clear D. The CDR3 length is 13 residues. Germline CDR1 reads MGHRA; CDR2 reads YSYEKL. V was pared by 1 base and J by 4 bases, with 8 bases between. CDR3 region: CASSQVHEYEQYV. For the CDR3, the DNA is TGCGCCAGCAGCCAAGTACACGAATACGAGCAGTACGTC.

The V call is TRBV7-8, the J call TRBJ2-1; 13 nucleotides align to TRBD2. CDR1 SGHVS and CDR2 FQNEAQ come from the germline V gene. The length of the CDR3 is 18 residues. V lost 2 bases and J lost 4; bases outside the gene matches: 8. CDR3 sequence reads: CASSLRTSGGLNYNEQFF. CDR3 sequence (DNA): TGTGCCAGCAGCTTACGGACTAGCGGGGGCCTAAATTACAATGAGCAGTTCTTC.

The chain carries TRBV12-3 or TRBV12-4 and TRBJ1-1; D not resolved. The ends were cut back, 8 bases at V and 3 bases at J, with 10 bases in the middle. This CDR3 is 12 amino acids long. In DNA, the CDR3 is TGTGCCAGCTCCGGCGGATACACTGAAGCTTTCTTT. It codes for CASSGGYTEAFF.

Only one count was recorded for this clone. The V call is TRBV9, the J call TRBJ2-1; tentatively, D is TRBD1 or TRBD2 (5 bases each). V was shortened by 1 base and J by 8 bases, with 16 bases between the two germline ends. The CDR3 extends over 15 amino acids. Germline assignment: CDR1 SGDLS and CDR2 YYNGEE. CDR3 residues: CASSVRGSNADEQFF. Written as DNA, the CDR3 is TGTGCCAGCAGCGTACGGGGCTCGAACGCCGATGAGCAGTTCTTC.

The chain joins TRBV9 to TRBJ2-4, with 8 bases identical to TRBD1. The J segment lost 7 bases and the V segment lost 0 bases, leaving 6 bases of the junction unmatched. The CDR3 spans 15 residues. CDR1 and CDR2 (germline): SGDLS, YYNGEE. CDR3 amino acids: CASSVDGQGANIQYF. The CDR3 DNA is TGTGCCAGCAGCGTAGATGGTCAGGGGGCGAACATTCAGTACTTC.

The genes are TRBV28 and TRBJ1-4; TRBD1 might be the D (6 bases). Germline-derived CDR1 and CDR2 are MDHEN and SYDVKM. V lost 6 bases, J lost 8 bases, and 16 bases lay in between. The CDR3 has 14 amino acids. CDR3: CASRGQTRGEKLFF. CDR3 nucleotides: TGTGCCAGCAGGGGACAAACCCGCGGGGAAAAACTGTTTTTT.

This clone was seen only a few times. The J gene is TRBJ1-3, the V gene TRBV7-2; 7 nucleotides align to TRBD1. Trimming cost V 5 bases and J 5 bases; bases outside gene matches: 9. Germline CDR1 reads SGHTA; CDR2 reads FQGNSA. CDR3 size: 15 residues. The CDR3 region is CASSPGTELRNTIYF. DNA of the CDR3: TGTGCCAGCAGCCCAGGGACAGAACTCAGAAACACCATATATTTT. The whole variable domain, filled in from reference TRBV7-2 and TRBJ1-3, reads GAGVSQSPSNKVTEKGKDVELRCDPISGHTALYWYRQSLGQGLEFLIYFQGNSAPDKSGLPSDRFSAERTGGSVSTLTIQRTQQEDSAVYLCASSPGTELRNTIYFGEGSWLTVV.

V and J are TRBV6-6 and TRBJ1-3; D gene ambiguous. Germline CDR1 and CDR2: MNHNY and SVGAGI (reference sequence). V dropped 6 bases and J dropped 4 bases, with 7 bases sitting between them. CDR3 size: 12 residues. CDR3 amino acids: CASRAGGNTIYF. The CDR3 nucleotides are TGTGCCAGCAGGGCAGGAGGAAACACCATATATTTT.

The V and J genes are TRBV18 and TRBJ1-3; D might be TRBD1 (6 bases). V shed 3 bases and J shed 2 bases, with 8 bases lying between them. This CDR3 contains 14 residues. The V gene's germline CDR1 is KGHSH and CDR2 LQKENI. As DNA, the CDR3 is TGTGCCAGCTCACCTGACAGGACTGGAAACACCATATATTTT. As protein: CASSPDRTGNTIYF.

The chain has TRBV4-1 and TRBJ1-2; 8 bases line up with TRBD1. This CDR3 contains 14 residues. CDR1 is MGHRA, CDR2 YSYEKL, per germline. The J segment lost 7 bases and the V segment lost 2 bases, leaving 6 bases of the junction unmatched. The CDR3 coding sequence is TGCGCCAGCAGCCAACCAGACAGGGGTCGTGGCTACACCTTC. Amino acids: CASSQPDRGRGYTF.

The genes are TRBV7-8 and TRBJ2-7, with unresolved D. In germline, CDR1 is SGHVS, CDR2 FQNEAQ. V was cut by 3 bases and J by 4 bases, with 7 bases left in between. The CDR3 is 12 amino acids. CDR3 in DNA: TGTGCCAGCAGCTTGAACGGTTACGAGCAGTACGTC. It codes for CASSLNGYEQYV.

This sequence joins TRBV19 and TRBJ1-2; possibly TRBD1 for D (5 bases). The CDR3 is made up of 13 amino acids. The germline CDR1 and CDR2 sequences are LNHDA and SQIVND (reference sequence). With 4 bases removed from V and 7 bases from J, the gap between germline ends came to 13 bases. DNA for the CDR3: TGTGCCAGTAGTACACGTCAGGGTCTTGGCTACACCTTC. It encodes CASSTRQGLGYTF. The full variable domain, in which reference TRBV19 and TRBJ1-2 provide the parts outside the CDR3, is DGGITQSPKYLFRKEGQNVTLSCEQNLNHDAMYWYRQDPGQGLRLIYYSQIVNDFQKGDIAEGYSVSREKKESFPLTVTSAQKNPTAFYLCASSTRQGLGYTFGSGTRLTVV.

This sequence joins TRBV7-6 and TRBJ2-1, with D hard to call. Germline values: CDR1 SGHVS, CDR2 FNYEAQ. The CDR3 runs to 15 residues. Trimming removed 1 base at V and 7 bases at J, with 14 bases between. The CDR3 region is CASSLGSIGGNEQFF. DNA for the CDR3: TGTGCCAGCAGCTTAGGTTCAATTGGTGGAAATGAGCAGTTCTTC.

V is TRBV6-2 or TRBV6-3 and J is TRBJ2-3, with D perhaps being TRBD1 or TRBD2 (6 bases each). Trimming took 4 bases from V and 1 from J, leaving 15 bases between them. Germline V gene data show CDR1 as MNHEY and CDR2 as SVGEGT. This CDR3 contains 16 residues. This CDR3 is CASSSGTGARTDTQYF. As DNA, the CDR3 is TGTGCCAGCAGTTCTGGTACGGGGGCTCGCACAGATACGCAGTATTTT.

A single count supports this clone. The V and J genes are TRBV6-5 and TRBJ1-2; 9 nucleotides line up with TRBD1. CDR1 is MNHEY, CDR2 SVGAGI, per germline. The trim removed 5 bases at V and 6 bases at J, leaving 10 bases unmatched. This CDR3 has 15 amino acids. The CDR3 nucleotides read TGTGCCAGCAGTAACGACAGGGGGTTGGGGAATGGCTACACCTTC. It is translated as CASSNDRGLGNGYTF.

This clone appeared a few times. As DNA, the CDR3 is TGCAGTGCTAGTCTGGAGCCAGACGTGGGTGGCTACACCTTC. Protein: CSASLEPDVGGYTF. The V and J genes are TRBV20-1 and TRBJ1-2; D gene uncertain. V was trimmed by 3 bases and J by 7 bases, leaving 18 bases between them. This CDR3 region has 14 residues. Germline CDR1 DFQATT, CDR2 SNEGSKA (reference sequence).

This chain uses TRBV7-2 with TRBJ1-1, with D perhaps matching TRBD1 (5 bases). This CDR3 comprises 15 residues. The V gene lost 5 bases and the J gene lost 0 bases, with 13 bases spanning the gap. CDR1 and CDR2 (germline): SGHTA, FQGNSA. The CDR3 sequence: CASSLDRNLNTEAFF. CDR3 in DNA: TGTGCCAGCAGCCTCGACAGAAACCTGAACACTGAAGCTTTCTTT.

The chain carries TRBV5-1 and TRBJ2-3; D gene ambiguous. CDR3 size: 14 residues. Trimming left V 0 bases short and J 2 bases short, with 7 bases between. CDR1 is SGHRS and CDR2 is YFSETQ in the germline V gene. The CDR3 DNA sequence: TGCGCCAGCAGCTTGGATGGCTCCACAGATACGCAGTATTTT. As protein: CASSLDGSTDTQYF.

The rearrangement uses TRBV5-1 and TRBJ2-5, with a possible D match to TRBD2 (6 bases). The CDR3 is made up of 15 amino acids. Germline loops: CDR1 SGHRS, CDR2 YFSETQ. Trimming removed 0 bases from V and 5 bases from J, with 14 bases in between. CDR3 sequence: CASSLAPGEWETQYF. The CDR3 DNA is TGCGCCAGCAGCTTGGCACCGGGGGAATGGGAGACCCAGTACTTC.

J is TRBJ1-2 and V is TRBV6-5, with a tentative D call TRBD1 (5 bases). Germline-derived CDR1 and CDR2 are MNHEY and SVGAGI. The CDR3 loop spans 15 amino acids. Trimming removed 7 bases at V and 8 bases at J, with 23 bases between. The CDR3 bases are TGTGCCAGCACCGAGGGACCCAGGGCTCCTCGGGGCTACACCTTC. Translated, it gives CASTEGPRAPRGYTF.

The chain is built from TRBV5-1 and TRBJ2-2, with a tentative D call TRBD2 (5 bases). CDR1 SGHRS and CDR2 YFSETQ come from the germline V gene. Trimming removed 0 bases from V and 6 bases from J, with 15 bases in between. CDR3 length equals 16 residues. CDR3 sequence: CASSLAAAVVAGELFF. CDR3 in DNA: TGCGCCAGCAGCTTGGCGGCAGCGGTCGTAGCCGGGGAGCTGTTTTTT.

This clone was seen many times. Other DNA sequences in this sample translate to the same CDR3. The chain combines TRBV6-6 with TRBJ1-4, with D hard to call. The length of the CDR3 is 13 residues. Germline V gives CDR1 MNHNY, CDR2 SVGAGI (reference sequence). Trimming took 5 bases from V and 7 from J, leaving 11 bases between them. In nucleotides, the CDR3 is TGTGCCAGCAGTCTAGATTGGGTTGAAAAACTGTTTTTT. Translation gives CASSLDWVEKLFF.